This TCR beta chain emerged from a study of T cell responses to AZD1222 COVID-19 vaccine. The J segment lost 6 bases and the V segment lost 5 bases, leaving 4 bases of the junction unmatched. This CDR3 is built from 14 residues. The germline V gene encodes CDR1 KGHDR and CDR2 SFDVKD. In the case of this clone: Its antigen is unknown.

The data were produced by immunoSEQ multiplex PCR, yet TCRdb's version contains in-frame clones alone and is incomplete. The repertoire holds roughly 120,000 clones, with approximately 85% as singletons. Study findings and constraints: In a largely white British group with more females than males, clonal diversity was possibly underestimated. Baseline serology detected seropositivity in only six or seven AZD1222 recipients.

The receptor comes from an adult in good health. V usage is TRBV24-1 and J usage is TRBJ2-2, with 8 bases lining up with TRBD1. Sequences were derived from peripheral blood, sampled on day 0 of AZD1222 vaccination. CDR3: CATSGTGHAGELFF. The CDR3 region has the DNA TGTGCCACCAGTGGGACAGGGCATGCCGGGGAGCTGTTTTTT.